This T cell receptor beta chain was recorded in a study of cytomegalovirus exposure and HLA in healthy donors. Study-level findings and limits: Most TCR sequences proved rare, with some public TCRs found in many donors.

The PCR used 60 Vbeta and 13 Jbeta primers. This table comes from immunoSEQ multiplex PCR, and its TCRdb copy is limited to in-frame clones, with some not included. The table includes about 150,000 clones, about four fifths detected once. As concerns this clone: Its specificity is not known.

The receptor was derived from a man younger than 30 in good health and CMV-seronegative. The sample consisted of PBMCs.

This CDR3 reads CASSLSPGWAEAFF. The CDR3 DNA reads as TGTGCCAGCAGTTTATCGCCGGGGTGGGCTGAAGCTTTCTTT. V and J are TRBV27 and TRBJ1-1; D gene ambiguous. V was clipped by 0 bases and J by 6 bases, with 11 bases between them. Germline V gene sequence: CDR1 MNHEY, CDR2 SMNVEV (reference sequence). The CDR3 is 14 amino acids.